Below, 29 T cell receptor beta chains from the same sample are listed, as sequenced in a study of human T cells and chemical hapten exposure. The time point: patch test 2, 6 weeks after DPC sensitization. Treatment: therapeutic diphenylcyclopropenone sensitization with weekly scalp DPC. It was unfractionated whole blood from which total RNA was extracted. One entry per CDR3 protein, called by TCRdb with MiXCR from the RACE reads. The sample has about 42,000 distinct CDR3 sequences, 8.5% to 10% seen once. The material was whole blood, obtained in connection with sensitization to the hapten diphenylcyclopropenone (DPC). These receptors were obtained from a woman aged 25 to 39 with alopecia areata. Some clones in this sample may be carry-over from other donors' samples.

This rearrangement joins TRBV29-1 to TRBJ2-2; D unresolved. CDR1 and CDR2 from the germline V gene are SQVTM and ANQGSEA. The CDR3 loop spans 12 amino acids. V lost 2 bases and J 8 bases, leaving 9 bases between the germline ends. The CDR3 loop reads CSVETPTGELFF. CDR3 in DNA: TGCAGCGTTGAAACTCCAACGGGGGAGCTGTTTTTT.

The V gene is TRBV11-2, the J gene TRBJ2-3; D unresolved. The CDR3 has 14 amino acids. Looked up from germline, CDR1 is SGHAT and CDR2 is FQNNGV. V was clipped by 2 bases and J by 0 bases, with 6 bases between them. CDR3 residues: CASSLLTSTDTQYF. CDR3 nucleotides: TGTGCCAGCAGCTTATTGACTAGCACAGATACGCAGTATTTT.

The chain recombines TRBV29-1 with TRBJ1-5; 9 nucleotides agree with TRBD1. The CDR3 has 13 residues. V lost 6 bases, J lost 5 bases, and 5 bases stayed unmatched. Germline values: CDR1 SQVTM, CDR2 ANQGSEA. The CDR3, as DNA: TGCAGCGTAAGGACAGGGGAGGATCAGCCCCAGCATTTT. Translated: CSVRTGEDQPQHF.

Here the CDR3 reads CASSSGHRSFGQFF. CDR3 DNA: TGTGCCAGCAGCTCGGGACATCGCTCCTTTGGGCAGTTCTTC. The chain has TRBV6-6 and TRBJ2-1; D perhaps matches TRBD1 (6 bases). V lost 6 bases and J 12 bases, leaving 21 bases between the germline ends. This CDR3 has 14 residues. Per germline, CDR1 MNHNY and CDR2 SVGAGI (reference sequence).

The V call is TRBV2, the J call TRBJ2-1; D unclear. The CDR3 has 15 amino acids. CDR1 is SNHLY and CDR2 is FYNNEI in the germline V gene. V was cut by 4 bases and J by 2 bases, with 12 bases left in between. The CDR3 sequence is CASSANRDTYNEQFF. The CDR3 DNA is TGTGCCAGCAGTGCAAACCGAGACACCTACAATGAGCAGTTCTTC.

This clonotype was recorded at least ten times. This rearrangement joins TRBV4-3 to TRBJ2-1, with 10 nucleotides matching TRBD2. Germline V gives CDR1 LGHNA, CDR2 YSLEER. The CDR3 is made up of 17 amino acids. Losses at the gene ends were 0 bases for V and 1 base for J; bases not matched to a gene: 3. This CDR3 is CASSQEVAGGSYNEQFF. DNA of the CDR3: TGCGCCAGCAGCCAAGAGGTAGCGGGGGGTTCCTACAATGAGCAGTTCTTC.

This clonotype has just a few counts. The chain is built from TRBV12-3 or TRBV12-4 and TRBJ1-5; 8 bases agree with TRBD1. Trimming removed 6 bases from V and 3 bases from J; junction bases left unmatched: 4. This CDR3 has 14 amino acids. CDR3 sequence (DNA): TGTGCCAGCAGGTGGACAGGGCCCAATCAGCCCCAGCATTTT. Translated: CASRWTGPNQPQHF.

The V call is TRBV6-1, the J call TRBJ2-3, with 8 bases matching TRBD2. The CDR3 extends over 15 amino acids. Germline CDR1 MNHNS, CDR2 SASEGT. J was trimmed by 2 bases and V by 7 bases; bases with no gene match: 8. For the CDR3, the DNA is TGTGCCAGCACCGGCAGCGGGGGTTTCACAGATACGCAGTATTTT. It encodes CASTGSGGFTDTQYF.

The CDR3 DNA reads TGCAGTGCTTATCGGCCCTCTTCGGGAGGCGAGCAGTTCTTC. Protein product: CSAYRPSSGGEQFF. The chain combines TRBV20-1 with TRBJ2-1; 7 bases line up with TRBD2. Germline loops: CDR1 DFQATT, CDR2 SNEGSKA (reference sequence). The CDR3 is 14 residues long. V lost 5 bases to trimming and J lost 10 bases; unmatched junction nucleotides: 14.

In its sample, this clonotype was seen many times. The chain has TRBV6-2 or TRBV6-3 and TRBJ2-7, with D uncertain. The CDR3 length is 13 residues. Per the germline V gene, CDR1 is MNHEY and CDR2 is SVGEGT. Trimming removed 6 bases at V and 2 bases at J, with 11 bases between. The CDR3 nucleotides read TGTGCCAGCAGCGGCGGATGGACCTACGAGCAGTACTTC. This encodes CASSGGWTYEQYF.

In its sample, this clonotype was seen once. The CDR3 is CASSEIRQGTIYF. DNA for the CDR3: TGTGCCAGCAGCGAAATAAGACAGGGCACCATATATTTT. The rearrangement joins TRBV7-9 to TRBJ1-3, with 7 positions matching TRBD1. CDR3 length equals 13 residues. Unmatched junction bases numbered 7, after V lost 5 bases and J lost 9 bases. The V gene's germline CDR1 is SEHNR and CDR2 FQNEAQ (reference sequence).

This clonotype was picked up a small number of times. This sequence joins TRBV11-2 and TRBJ2-3; 10 bases fit TRBD2. The germline gives CDR1 SGHAT, CDR2 FQNNGV. J gave up 2 bases and V 3 bases, and 5 bases lay outside the gene matches. This CDR3 comprises 16 residues. The CDR3 spells CASSFQRGGPTDTQYF. The CDR3 coding sequence is TGTGCCAGCAGCTTCCAGCGGGGGGGCCCCACAGATACGCAGTATTTT.

This chain links TRBV10-3 with TRBJ2-3; the match to TRBD2 covers 9 bases. This CDR3 has 17 amino acids. Trimming at V came to 4 bases and at J to 4 bases, leaving 12 bases not matched to a gene. The germline CDR1 and CDR2 sequences are ENHRY and SYGVKD. The CDR3 DNA is TGTGCCATCAGTGTAGGGACTAGCCCGGGGAATCCAGATACGCAGTATTTT. Residues: CAISVGTSPGNPDTQYF.

This clonotype was seen at least ten times. The J gene is TRBJ2-3, the V gene TRBV7-2; either TRBD1 or TRBD2 may supply D (6 bases each). This CDR3 has 15 residues. V dropped 6 bases and J dropped 1 base, with 14 bases sitting between them. The germline gives CDR1 SGHTA, CDR2 FQGNSA. The CDR3 here is CASRAPGARTDTQYF. In DNA form, the CDR3 reads TGTGCCAGCAGGGCCCCGGGGGCCCGCACAGATACGCAGTATTTT.

This chain links TRBV27 with TRBJ1-2, with a tentative D call TRBD1 (6 bases). Trimming removed 6 bases at V and 7 bases at J, with 18 bases between. The CDR3 runs to 14 residues. The germline gives CDR1 MNHEY, CDR2 SMNVEV (reference sequence). The CDR3 spells CASRLRQGIGGYTF. In DNA, the CDR3 is TGTGCCAGCAGATTACGGCAGGGGATAGGTGGCTACACCTTC.

At least ten counts were recorded for this clonotype. This sequence joins TRBV18 and TRBJ1-1; possibly TRBD1 for D (5 bases). The V gene lost 1 base and the J gene lost 8 bases, with 8 bases spanning the gap. Germline V gives CDR1 KGHSH, CDR2 LQKENI. This CDR3 has 12 residues. The CDR3 here is CASSPQGLEAFF. CDR3 DNA sequence: TGTGCCAGCTCACCACAGGGGTTAGAAGCTTTCTTT.

This clonotype was seen repeatedly, ten times or more. The CDR3 DNA is TGTGCCAGCAGCGTCGGGACAGGGGCTTCCACAGATACGCAGTATTTT. The encoded protein is CASSVGTGASTDTQYF. This chain connects TRBV6-4 to TRBJ2-3; the match to TRBD1 covers 10 bases. The CDR3 is 16 residues long. CDR1 is MRHNA, CDR2 SNTAGT, per germline. The V gene end was trimmed by 6 bases and the J gene end by 2 bases; junction bases not matched to a gene: 8.

This rearrangement joins TRBV29-1 to TRBJ1-2; D is unresolved. The CDR3 has 12 residues. V was clipped by 5 bases and J by 4 bases, with 11 bases between them. Per the germline V gene, CDR1 is SQVTM and CDR2 is ANQGSEA. DNA for the CDR3: TGCAGCGTTTATCGTTTTGGCTATGGCTACACCTTC. Translation: CSVYRFGYGYTF.

A few counts support this clonotype. The gene calls are TRBV7-2 and TRBJ2-1, with 11 bases identical to TRBD2. Germline V gene data show CDR1 as SGHTA and CDR2 as FQGNSA. V shed 2 bases, J shed 10 bases, and the junction held 1 base outside the gene matches. This CDR3 has 13 amino acids. The chain's CDR3 is CASSLRLAGEQFF. The DNA of the CDR3 is TGTGCCAGCAGCTTACGACTAGCGGGGGAGCAGTTCTTC. Supplemented by reference TRBV7-2 and TRBJ2-1, the full variable domain reads GAGVSQSPSNKVTEKGKDVELRCDPISGHTALYWYRQSLGQGLEFLIYFQGNSAPDKSGLPSDRFSAERTGGSVSTLTIQRTQQEDSAVYLCASSLRLAGEQFFGPGTRLTVL.

This clonotype was seen ten or more times. This chain links TRBV5-4 with TRBJ1-1; D ambiguous. The CDR3 totals 13 residues. From germline, CDR1 is SGHNT and CDR2 YYREEE (reference sequence). Trimming pared 0 bases from V and 3 bases from J, leaving 6 bases between. The CDR3 reads CASSLGSDTEAFF. In DNA form, the CDR3 reads TGTGCCAGCAGCTTGGGTTCGGACACTGAAGCTTTCTTT.

The chain employs TRBV11-2 and TRBJ2-7; D possibly corresponds to TRBD2 (5 bases). Trimming pared 0 bases from V and 5 bases from J, leaving 14 bases between. The germline V gene has CDR1 SGHAT and CDR2 FQNNGV. The CDR3 runs to 15 residues. The CDR3 DNA reads TGTGCCAGCAGCTTAGAGGGGAGCGATAACCACGAGCAGTACTTC. The encoded protein is CASSLEGSDNHEQYF.

This clonotype was found many times. The CDR3 DNA follows: TGTGCCAGCAGTGGGAGGGGGGGCTACGAGCAGTACTTC. Its protein product is CASSGRGGYEQYF. This chain joins TRBV27 and TRBJ2-7, with a tentative D call TRBD2 (7 bases). V lost 5 bases and J lost 3, with 11 bases in between. The CDR3 extends over 13 amino acids. The germline V gene has CDR1 MNHEY and CDR2 SMNVEV (reference sequence).

This clonotype came up many times. V usage is TRBV10-3 and J usage is TRBJ1-1; 9 nucleotides line up with TRBD1. The CDR3 length is 16 residues. V dropped 5 bases and J dropped 7; count of bases not matched to a gene: 14. The germline CDR1 and CDR2 sequences are ENHRY and SYGVKD. In nucleotides, the CDR3 is TGTGCCATCAGTAACCCGGACAGGGGTCGGGGGGGTGAAGCTTTCTTT. It translates to CAISNPDRGRGGEAFF.

This clonotype has just a few counts. The V and J genes are TRBV6-5 and TRBJ2-5, with 8 positions matching TRBD2. The germline V gene has CDR1 MNHEY and CDR2 SVGAGI. Trimming cost V 5 bases and J 4 bases; bases outside gene matches: 9. The CDR3 is 15 amino acids. The CDR3 DNA reads as TGTGCCAGCAGTCCCTCCGGGACTAGATTAGAGACCCAGTACTTC. It yields the protein CASSPSGTRLETQYF.

Many counts were recorded for this clonotype. The CDR3 DNA is TGTGCCAGCAGCTTAAGCACAGATACGCAGTATTTT. Residues: CASSLSTDTQYF. The genes are TRBV7-2 and TRBJ2-3; D is ambiguous. The CDR3 loop spans 12 amino acids. With 2 bases removed from V and 0 bases from J, the gap between germline ends came to 0 bases. Germline V gene lookup returns CDR1 SGHTA and CDR2 FQGNSA.

This clonotype has a handful of counts. This chain links TRBV5-6 with TRBJ2-6; the D gene is possibly TRBD1 (6 bases). Trimming took 4 bases from V and 2 from J, leaving 19 bases between them. Germline CDR1 and CDR2: SGHDT and YYEEEE. The CDR3 covers 18 residues. CDR3 sequence: CASSLFARGVAGANVLTF. The CDR3 DNA reads as TGTGCCAGCAGCCTCTTTGCCAGGGGTGTAGCTGGGGCCAACGTCCTGACTTTC.

This clonotype was observed a few times. The gene calls are TRBV6-2 or TRBV6-3 and TRBJ2-2; D gene ambiguous. Looked up from germline, CDR1 is MNHEY and CDR2 is SVGEGT. This CDR3 comprises 13 residues. Trimming shortened V by 0 bases and J by 8 bases, and 7 bases separated the two germline ends. The CDR3 reads CASSYSGLGELFF. CDR3 bases: TGTGCCAGCAGTTACTCGGGGTTAGGGGAGCTGTTTTTT.

This clonotype was counted at least ten times. The chain combines TRBV10-3 with TRBJ2-4, with a tentative D call TRBD2 (5 bases). CDR3 length: 15 residues. The V gene's germline CDR1 is ENHRY and CDR2 SYGVKD. Trimming removed 3 bases from V and 0 bases from J, with 9 bases in between. CDR3 in DNA: TGTGCCATCAGTGAAGACGGACTAGCCAAAAACATTCAGTACTTC. Translating it yields CAISEDGLAKNIQYF.

This clonotype was recorded a few times. The rearrangement links TRBV7-8 to TRBJ2-2; a weak D match, TRBD1 (6 bases). Germline CDR1 reads SGHVS; CDR2 reads FQNEAQ. The CDR3 extends over 14 amino acids. V was shortened by 3 bases and J by 5 bases, with 10 bases between the two germline ends. The CDR3 DNA sequence: TGTGCCAGCAGCTTCAGGGGCGGGACCGGGGAGCTGTTTTTT. It yields the protein CASSFRGGTGELFF.